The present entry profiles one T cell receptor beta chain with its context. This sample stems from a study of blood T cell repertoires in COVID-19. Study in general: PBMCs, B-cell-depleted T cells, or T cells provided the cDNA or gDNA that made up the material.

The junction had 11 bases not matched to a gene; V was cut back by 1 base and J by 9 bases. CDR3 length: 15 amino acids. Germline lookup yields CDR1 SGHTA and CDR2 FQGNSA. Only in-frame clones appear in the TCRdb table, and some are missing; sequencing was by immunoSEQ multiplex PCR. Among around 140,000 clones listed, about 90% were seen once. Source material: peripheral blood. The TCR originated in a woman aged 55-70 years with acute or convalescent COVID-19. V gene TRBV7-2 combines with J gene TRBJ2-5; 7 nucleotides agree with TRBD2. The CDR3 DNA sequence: TGTGCCAGCAGCTTAGGGCGGGGAGGAGGGAGGGCCCAGTACTTC. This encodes CASSLGRGGGRAQYF.